The sample holds a few counts of the clone carrying this T cell receptor beta chain. Peripheral blood, approximately 10 milliliters per donor, was collected. Primers used in a second PCR of about 7 to 12 cycles were a sample-barcoded 5' primer and a J-beta primer mix. Every sample produced at least 3 million CDR3-containing paired-end reads. TCRdb re-analysed the 5' RACE reads in MiXCR, keeping a single row per CDR3 protein. The sample has 800,000 to 950,000 distinct CDR3 sequences, about 37% seen once. The data are from a study of blood T cells in healthy people across ages. Germline V gene sequence: CDR1 MNHEY, CDR2 SVGAGI. V dropped 2 bases and J dropped 4 bases, with 8 bases sitting between them. The CDR3 covers 13 residues.

V is TRBV6-5 and J is TRBJ1-2; no clear D gene. Sample: blood. This TCR was recovered from a man aged 18-30 years in good health. This CDR3 is CASSYRGGYGYTF. CDR3 DNA: TGTGCCAGCAGTTACCGGGGAGGCTATGGCTACACCTTC.